The clone carrying this T cell receptor (beta chain) occurred once. Authors' data handling: Amplification with reference gene primers provided the estimates of nucleated cell counts. Method: immunoSEQ multiplex PCR; TCRdb's copy keeps in-frame clones and lacks some. From that table come the V and J calls and clone size; the DNA was used to work out D and trimming. Among tens of thousands of clones listed, over 75% were seen once. This entry comes from a study of blood T cell repertoires in COVID-19. At the level of the study: In each case, the material was cDNA or gDNA derived from T cells, B-cell-depleted T cells, or PBMCs.

CDR3 length equals 16 residues. Germline CDR1 and CDR2: SGDLS and YYNGEE. V was pared by 1 base and J by 0 bases, with 11 bases between. The TCR was taken from a woman of 80 years or more with active or convalescent COVID-19. Material for sequencing was peripheral blood. The chain is built from TRBV9 and TRBJ1-3; maybe TRBD1 (5 bases). CDR3 protein: CASSVLGGSSGNTIYF. In nucleotides, the CDR3 is TGTGCCAGCAGCGTACTCGGGGGAAGCTCTGGAAACACCATATATTTT.